These T cell receptor beta chains were read from a single sample in a study of human T cells and chemical hapten exposure. TCRdb re-called the RACE reads with MiXCR, one entry per CDR3 protein. This repertoire shows more than 110,000 distinct CDR3 sequences, about 11% found once; its top ten account for more than 1.1%. This specimen consisted of whole blood, obtained in connection with sensitization to the hapten diphenylcyclopropenone (DPC). These receptors were obtained from a woman in her 50s with alopecia areata. Some clones in this sample may be carry-over from other donors' samples. CDR3s include the opening cysteine and the closing phenylalanine or tryptophan. Size is omitted from some rows. Given values are once, few, many or a class for expanded clones.

J gene: TRBJ2-3
V gene: TRBV7-9
clone size: many
CDR3 protein: CASSLGGGSDTQYF

J gene: TRBJ1-2
V gene: TRBV6-5
clone size: many
CDR3 protein: CASSYAGAGYTF

J gene: TRBJ2-1
V gene: TRBV11-2
clone size: .
CDR3 protein: CASSPPGTSNHELFF

J gene: TRBJ1-2
V gene: TRBV4-2
clone size: .
CDR3 protein: CASSPGAVDYGYTF

J gene: TRBJ2-7
V gene: TRBV6-6
clone size: many
CDR3 protein: CASSSPLWIGTTYEQYF

J gene: TRBJ1-2
V gene: TRBV18
clone size: many
CDR3 protein: CASSPQQGGSNPYGYTF

J gene: TRBJ2-5
V gene: TRBV11-2
clone size: many
CDR3 protein: CASSLSRRGRETQYF

J gene: TRBJ2-1
V gene: TRBV2
clone size: .
CDR3 protein: CASSSGTRRGETEQFF

J gene: TRBJ2-2
V gene: TRBV2
clone size: few
CDR3 protein: CASRAGPGELFF

J gene: TRBJ2-1
V gene: TRBV15
clone size: few
CDR3 protein: CATRGGGEQFF

J gene: TRBJ1-4
V gene: TRBV5-1
clone size: few
CDR3 protein: CASSSTGVEGEKLFF

J gene: TRBJ2-1
V gene: TRBV4-3
clone size: few
CDR3 protein: CASSQGPGGRDEQFF

J gene: TRBJ2-7
V gene: TRBV28
clone size: many
CDR3 protein: CASSLGTSSTSYEQYF

J gene: TRBJ2-7
V gene: TRBV20-1
clone size: .
CDR3 protein: CSPWGQGPSGSYEQYF

J gene: TRBJ1-1
V gene: TRBV6-5
clone size: .
CDR3 protein: CASSSRGPGPRAEAFF

J gene: TRBJ2-5
V gene: TRBV20-1
clone size: few
CDR3 protein: CSARDPNPSGTQETQYF

J gene: TRBJ2-5
V gene: TRBV7-9
clone size: few
CDR3 protein: CASSAAGGGQETQYF

J gene: TRBJ2-1
V gene: TRBV6-2/TRBV6-3
clone size: .
CDR3 protein: CASAFSAVRYNEQFF